This is a list of T cell receptor beta chains from one sample in a study of blood T cell repertoires in COVID-19. Libraries were prepared by immunoSEQ multiplex PCR; TCRdb keeps only in-frame clonotypes and omits some of them. The repertoire consists of around 190,000 clones, with approximately 84% occurring once and the leading ten covering approximately 5%. Sequencing used peripheral blood. All receptors come from an elderly woman with acute or convalescent COVID-19. The conserved cysteine and the conserved F or W are not part of the CDR3 here. Each record gives: J gene, V gene, CDR3 protein.

TRBJ1-2 | TRBV9 | ASSAPGISGYT
TRBJ2-1 | TRBV7-3 | ASSLAVTGSSYNEQF
TRBJ2-7 | TRBV18 | ASSPLLTGEQY
TRBJ2-5 | TRBV1 | TSSRQGGLAGVRAQETQY
TRBJ1-1 | TRBV10-2 | ASSDSPSGLGTEAF
TRBJ1-5 | TRBV6-2/TRBV6-3 | ASSRQGRNQPQH
TRBJ1-2 | TRBV7-8 | ATGQINYGYT
TRBJ1-1 | TRBV29-1 | SVIRDRNTEAF
TRBJ1-5 | TRBV18 | ASKPGQGSQPQH
TRBJ1-2 | TRBV3-1/TRBV3-2 | ASSQPGQHLGYT
TRBJ2-1 | TRBV4-1 | ASSQDTPSGRIGEQF
TRBJ1-5 | TRBV19 | ASSNNRGYSNQPQH
TRBJ2-3 | TRBV19 | ASSILLGTSTDTQY
TRBJ2-1 | TRBV27 | ASSNLPGQSSYNEQF
TRBJ2-1 | TRBV27 | ASSPWYRNNEQF
TRBJ1-2 | TRBV28 | AAEQGNYGYT
TRBJ1-1 | TRBV6-2/TRBV6-3 | ASSYSPGQGASEAF
TRBJ2-3 | TRBV29-1 | SVEGTSGSTDTQY
TRBJ2-1 | TRBV5-1 | ASSLATGGPWNEQF
TRBJ2-3 | TRBV5-8 | ASSLGATSGSTDTQY